This record concerns one TCR beta chain sequence. These data belong to a study of blood T cell repertoires in COVID-19. Study in general: Spain, Italy and the United States supplied samples that represented acute and convalescent COVID-19.

Using immunoSEQ multiplex PCR, the repertoire was profiled, and TCRdb retains in-frame clones only, with some absent. The data contain 150,000 to 250,000 clones, around 80% of them singletons. This CDR3 spans 11 amino acids. Germline values: CDR1 GTSNPN, CDR2 SVGIG (reference sequence). Trimming left V 8 bases short and J 9 bases short, with 16 bases between. The TCR comes from a human donor with acute or convalescent COVID-19. The donor label of this sample is uncertain. The chain recombines TRBV30 with TRBJ1-1, with a weak D call TRBD1 (6 bases). Sequencing used peripheral blood. CDR3 nucleotide sequence: TGTGCCGGAGATGGGGGGGCTAAAGCTTTCTTT. This codes for CAGDGGAKAFF.